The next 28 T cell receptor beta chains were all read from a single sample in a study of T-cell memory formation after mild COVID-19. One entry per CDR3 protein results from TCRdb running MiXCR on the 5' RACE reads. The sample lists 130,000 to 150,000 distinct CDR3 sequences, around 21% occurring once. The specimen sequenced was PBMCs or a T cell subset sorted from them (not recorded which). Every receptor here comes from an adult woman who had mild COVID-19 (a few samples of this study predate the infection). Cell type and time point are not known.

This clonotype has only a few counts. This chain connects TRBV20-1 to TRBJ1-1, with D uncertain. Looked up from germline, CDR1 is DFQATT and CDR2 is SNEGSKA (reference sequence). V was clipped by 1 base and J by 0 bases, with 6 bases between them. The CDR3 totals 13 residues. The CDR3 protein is CSARADLNTEAFF. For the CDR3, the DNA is TGCAGTGCTAGAGCAGATCTGAACACTGAAGCTTTCTTT.

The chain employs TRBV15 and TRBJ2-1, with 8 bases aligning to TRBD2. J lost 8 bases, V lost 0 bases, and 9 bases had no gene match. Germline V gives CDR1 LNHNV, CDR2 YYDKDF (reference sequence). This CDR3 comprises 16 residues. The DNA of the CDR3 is TGTGCCACCAGCAGAGATGGGAGCGGGAGTTATTATGAGCAGTTCTTC. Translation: CATSRDGSGSYYEQFF. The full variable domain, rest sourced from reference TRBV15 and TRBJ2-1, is DAMVIQNPRYQVTQFGKPVTLSCSQTLNHNVMYWYQQKSSQAPKLLFHYYDKDFNNEADTPDNFQSRRPNTSFCFLDIRSPGLGDTAMYLCATSRDGSGSYYEQFFGPGTRLTVL.

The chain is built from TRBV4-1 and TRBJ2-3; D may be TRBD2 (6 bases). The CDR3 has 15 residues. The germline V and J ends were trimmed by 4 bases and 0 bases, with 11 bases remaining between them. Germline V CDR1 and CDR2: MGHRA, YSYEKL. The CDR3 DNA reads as TGCGCCAGCAGCCTGGTTGGGACTAGCACAGATACGCAGTATTTT. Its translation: CASSLVGTSTDTQYF.

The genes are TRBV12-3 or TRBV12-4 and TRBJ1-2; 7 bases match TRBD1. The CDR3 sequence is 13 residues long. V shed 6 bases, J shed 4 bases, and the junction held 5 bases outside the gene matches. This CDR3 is CASRNRGSYGYTF. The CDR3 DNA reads TGTGCCAGCAGGAACAGGGGATCCTATGGCTACACCTTC.

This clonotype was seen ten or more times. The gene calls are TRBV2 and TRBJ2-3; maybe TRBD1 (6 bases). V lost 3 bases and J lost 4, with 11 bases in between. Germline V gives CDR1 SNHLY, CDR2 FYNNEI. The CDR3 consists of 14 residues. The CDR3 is CASSDIQGADTQYF. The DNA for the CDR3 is TGTGCCAGCAGTGATATACAGGGAGCAGATACGCAGTATTTT.

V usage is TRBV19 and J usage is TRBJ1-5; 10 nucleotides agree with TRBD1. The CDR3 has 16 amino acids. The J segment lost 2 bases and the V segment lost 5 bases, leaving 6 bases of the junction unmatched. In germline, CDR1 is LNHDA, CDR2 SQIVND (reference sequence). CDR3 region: CASSFRGTGGNQPQHF. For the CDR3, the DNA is TGTGCCAGTAGTTTTCGAGGGACAGGGGGCAATCAGCCCCAGCATTTT. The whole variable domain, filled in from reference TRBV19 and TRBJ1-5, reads DGGITQSPKYLFRKEGQNVTLSCEQNLNHDAMYWYRQDPGQGLRLIYYSQIVNDFQKGDIAEGYSVSREKKESFPLTVTSAQKNPTAFYLCASSFRGTGGNQPQHFGDGTRLSIL.

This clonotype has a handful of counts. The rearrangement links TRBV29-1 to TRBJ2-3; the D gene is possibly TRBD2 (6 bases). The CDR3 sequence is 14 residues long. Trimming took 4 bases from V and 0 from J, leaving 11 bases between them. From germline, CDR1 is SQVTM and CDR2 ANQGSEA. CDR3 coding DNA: TGCAGCGTTGGCCGGGGAGGTAGCACAGATACGCAGTATTTT. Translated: CSVGRGGSTDTQYF.

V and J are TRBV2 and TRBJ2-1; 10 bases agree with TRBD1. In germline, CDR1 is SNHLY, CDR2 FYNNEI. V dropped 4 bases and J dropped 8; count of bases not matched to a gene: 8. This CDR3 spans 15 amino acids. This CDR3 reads CASSADRGRQYEQFF. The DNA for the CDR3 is TGTGCCAGCAGTGCAGACAGGGGGCGCCAATATGAGCAGTTCTTC.

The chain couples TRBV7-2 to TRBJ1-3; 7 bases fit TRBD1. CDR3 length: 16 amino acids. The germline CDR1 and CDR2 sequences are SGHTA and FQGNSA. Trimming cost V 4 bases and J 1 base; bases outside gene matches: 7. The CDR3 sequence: CASSSGTEFSGNTIYF. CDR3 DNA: TGTGCCAGCAGCTCCGGGACAGAGTTTTCTGGAAACACCATATATTTT.

CDR3 bases: TGCGCCAGCAGCTTACAGGACTCCGGGGAGCTGTTTTTT. Amino acids: CASSLQDSGELFF. J is TRBJ2-2 and V is TRBV5-1; either TRBD1 or TRBD2 may supply D (5 bases each). Trimming cost V 2 bases and J 6 bases, with 8 bases left between them. Germline V gene data show CDR1 as SGHRS and CDR2 as YFSETQ. The CDR3 has 13 amino acids. The entire variable domain, with the rest obtained from reference TRBV5-1 and TRBJ2-2, is as follows: KAGVTQTPRYLIKTRGQQVTLSCSPISGHRSVSWYQQTPGQGLQFLFEYFSETQRNKGNFPGRFSGRQFSNSRSEMNVSTLELGDSALYLCASSLQDSGELFFGEGSRLTVL.

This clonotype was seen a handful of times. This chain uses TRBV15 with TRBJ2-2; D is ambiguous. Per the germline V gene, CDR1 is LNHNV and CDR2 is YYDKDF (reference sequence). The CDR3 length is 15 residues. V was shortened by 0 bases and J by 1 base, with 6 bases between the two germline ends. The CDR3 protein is CATSRDGLNTGELFF. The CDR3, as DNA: TGTGCCACCAGCAGAGACGGATTGAACACCGGGGAGCTGTTTTTT.

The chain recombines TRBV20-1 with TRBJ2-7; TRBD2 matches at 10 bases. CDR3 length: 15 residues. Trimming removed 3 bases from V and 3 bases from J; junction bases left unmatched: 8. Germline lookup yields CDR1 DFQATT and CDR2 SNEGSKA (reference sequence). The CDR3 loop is CSARESGRENYEQYF. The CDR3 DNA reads TGCAGTGCTAGGGAAAGCGGGAGGGAAAACTACGAGCAGTACTTC.

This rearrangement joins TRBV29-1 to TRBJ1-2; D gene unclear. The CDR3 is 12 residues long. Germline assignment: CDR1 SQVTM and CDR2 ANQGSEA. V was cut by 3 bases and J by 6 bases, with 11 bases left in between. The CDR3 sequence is CSVDRSPHGYTF. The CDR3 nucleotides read TGCAGCGTTGACAGGAGCCCACATGGCTACACCTTC. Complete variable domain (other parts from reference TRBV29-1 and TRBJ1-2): SAVISQKPSRDICQRGTSLTIQCQVDSQVTMMFWYRQQPGQSLTLIATANQGSEATYESGFVIDKFPISRPNLTFSTLTVSNMSPEDSSIYLCSVDRSPHGYTFGSGTRLTVV.

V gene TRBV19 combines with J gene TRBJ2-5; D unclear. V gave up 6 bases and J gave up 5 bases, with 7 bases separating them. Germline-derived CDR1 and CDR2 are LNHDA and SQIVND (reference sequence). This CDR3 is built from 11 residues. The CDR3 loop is CASSWRETQYF. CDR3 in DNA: TGTGCCAGTAGCTGGCGCGAGACCCAGTACTTC.

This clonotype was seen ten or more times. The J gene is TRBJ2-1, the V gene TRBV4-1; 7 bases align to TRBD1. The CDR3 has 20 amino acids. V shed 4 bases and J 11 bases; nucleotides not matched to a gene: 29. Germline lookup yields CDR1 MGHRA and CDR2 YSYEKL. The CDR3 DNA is TGCGCCAGCAGCCCGATACCCCTTCATTACAGGGGTGGACCTCGCTTACAGCAGTTCTTC. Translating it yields CASSPIPLHYRGGPRLQQFF.

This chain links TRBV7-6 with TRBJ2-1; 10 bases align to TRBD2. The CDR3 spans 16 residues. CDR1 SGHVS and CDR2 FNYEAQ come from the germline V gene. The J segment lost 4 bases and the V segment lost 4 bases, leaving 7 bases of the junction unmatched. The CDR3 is CASSSKAGGPYNEQFF. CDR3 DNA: TGTGCCAGCAGCTCGAAAGCGGGGGGGCCGTACAATGAGCAGTTCTTC.

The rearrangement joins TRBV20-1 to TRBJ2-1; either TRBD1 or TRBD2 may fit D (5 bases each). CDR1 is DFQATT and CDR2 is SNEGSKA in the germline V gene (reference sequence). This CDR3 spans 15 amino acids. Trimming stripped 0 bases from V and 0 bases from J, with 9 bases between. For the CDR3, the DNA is TGCAGTGCTAGAGATCTGGGGGTCTCCTACAATGAGCAGTTCTTC. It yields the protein CSARDLGVSYNEQFF.

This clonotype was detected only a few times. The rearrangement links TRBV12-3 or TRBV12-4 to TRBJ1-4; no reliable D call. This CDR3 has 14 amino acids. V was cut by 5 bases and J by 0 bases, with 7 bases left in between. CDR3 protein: CASSPHTTNEKLFF. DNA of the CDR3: TGTGCCAGCAGTCCTCACACAACTAATGAAAAACTGTTTTTT.

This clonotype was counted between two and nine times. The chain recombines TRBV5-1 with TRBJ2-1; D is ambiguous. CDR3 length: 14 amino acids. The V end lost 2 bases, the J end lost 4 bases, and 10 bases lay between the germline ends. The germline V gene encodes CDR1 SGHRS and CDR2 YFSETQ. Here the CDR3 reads CASSFSEGYNEQFF. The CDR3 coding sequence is TGCGCCAGCAGCTTCTCGGAAGGTTACAATGAGCAGTTCTTC.

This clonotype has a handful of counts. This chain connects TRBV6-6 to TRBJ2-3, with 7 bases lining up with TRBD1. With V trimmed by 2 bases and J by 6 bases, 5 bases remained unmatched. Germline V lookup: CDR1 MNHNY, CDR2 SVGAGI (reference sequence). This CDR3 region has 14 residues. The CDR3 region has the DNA TGTGCCAGCAGTTACCCCGGGACAGTGGATACGCAGTATTTT. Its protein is CASSYPGTVDTQYF.

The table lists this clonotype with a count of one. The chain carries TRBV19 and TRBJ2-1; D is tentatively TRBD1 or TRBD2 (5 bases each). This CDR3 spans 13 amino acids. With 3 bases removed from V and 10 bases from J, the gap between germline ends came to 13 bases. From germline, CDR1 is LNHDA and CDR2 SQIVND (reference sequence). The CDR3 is CASSIPVRDEQFF. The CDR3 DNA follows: TGTGCCAGTAGTATCCCCGTACGGGACGAGCAGTTCTTC.

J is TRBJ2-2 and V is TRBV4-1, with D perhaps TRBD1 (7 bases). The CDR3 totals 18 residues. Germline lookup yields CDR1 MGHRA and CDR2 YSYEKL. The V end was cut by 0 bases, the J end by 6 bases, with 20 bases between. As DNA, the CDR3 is TGCGCCAGCAGCCAAGACTTTTTTAGGGCCAGGGGGGCCGGGGAGCTGTTTTTT. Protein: CASSQDFFRARGAGELFF.

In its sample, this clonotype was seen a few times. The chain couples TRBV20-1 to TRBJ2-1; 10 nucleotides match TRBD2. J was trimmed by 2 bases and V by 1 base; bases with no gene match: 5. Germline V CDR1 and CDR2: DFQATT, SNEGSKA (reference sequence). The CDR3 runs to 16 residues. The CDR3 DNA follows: TGCAGTGCTAGAGCGGCAGCGGGAGGGCCCTACAATGAGCAGTTCTTC. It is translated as CSARAAAGGPYNEQFF.

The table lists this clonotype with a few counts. CDR3 sequence reads: CASSLASLAGYEQYF. The CDR3 DNA follows: TGTGCCAGCAGCTTAGCGTCACTAGCGGGCTACGAGCAGTACTTC. V is TRBV7-9 and J is TRBJ2-7; TRBD2 matches at 9 bases. The CDR3 runs 15 residues. After removal of 0 bases from V and 3 bases from J, the junction contained 3 bases not matched to a gene. Per germline, CDR1 SEHNR and CDR2 FQNEAQ (reference sequence).

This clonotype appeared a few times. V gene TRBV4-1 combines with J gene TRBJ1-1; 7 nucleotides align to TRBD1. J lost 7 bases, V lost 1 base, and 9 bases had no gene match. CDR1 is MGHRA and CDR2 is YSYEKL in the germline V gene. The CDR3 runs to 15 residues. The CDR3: CASSQALRQGVEAFF. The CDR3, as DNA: TGCGCCAGCAGCCAAGCCCTCCGGCAGGGGGTTGAAGCTTTCTTT.

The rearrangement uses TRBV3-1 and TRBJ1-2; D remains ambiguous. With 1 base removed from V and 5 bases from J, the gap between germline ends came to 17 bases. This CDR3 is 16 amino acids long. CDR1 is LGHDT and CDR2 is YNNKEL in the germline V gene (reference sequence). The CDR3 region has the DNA TGTGCCAGCAGCCAAGCATCGAAGGAGAAGGGATATGGCTACACCTTC. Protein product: CASSQASKEKGYGYTF.

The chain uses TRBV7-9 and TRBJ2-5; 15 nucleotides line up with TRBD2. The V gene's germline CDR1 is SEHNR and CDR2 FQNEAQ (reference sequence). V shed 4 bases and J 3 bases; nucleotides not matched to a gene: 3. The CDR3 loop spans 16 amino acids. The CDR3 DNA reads TGTGCCAGCAGCTGGTGGACTAGCGGGGGGGAAGAGACCCAGTACTTC. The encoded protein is CASSWWTSGGEETQYF.

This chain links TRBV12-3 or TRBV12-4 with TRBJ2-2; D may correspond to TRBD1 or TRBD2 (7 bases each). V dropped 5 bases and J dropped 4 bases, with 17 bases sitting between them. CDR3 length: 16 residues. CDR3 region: CASSPAGGARTGELFF. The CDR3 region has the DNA TGTGCCAGCAGTCCTGCAGGGGGGGCGCGCACCGGGGAGCTGTTTTTT.